This entry lists 5 T cell receptor beta chains sequenced from one sample in a study of untreated major depressive disorder. Assay used: immunoSEQ multiplex PCR; TCRdb lists only in-frame clones, some missing. The sample has about 21,000 clones, approximately 95% seen once. Input material: CD4+ T cells from PBMCs. The receptors come from a man aged 30 to 45 in good health.

This chain uses TRBV2 with TRBJ2-1, with D tentatively TRBD1 (5 bases). CDR1 SNHLY and CDR2 FYNNEI come from the germline V gene. The CDR3 is 15 amino acids. The ends were cut back, 10 bases at V and 5 bases at J, with 21 bases in the middle. In DNA, the CDR3 is TGTGCCACCCAACGCGACAGTTCTTACGACAATGAGCAGTTCTTC. Protein sequence: CATQRDSSYDNEQFF.

The chain links TRBV7-2 to TRBJ2-1; TRBD1 matches at 8 bases. Germline V gene lookup returns CDR1 SGHTA and CDR2 FQGNSA. The CDR3 consists of 15 residues. V dropped 1 base and J dropped 8; count of bases not matched to a gene: 7. CDR3 loop: CASSLETGGSYEQFF. The CDR3 DNA sequence: TGTGCCAGCAGCTTAGAAACAGGGGGATCTTATGAGCAGTTCTTC.

V and J are TRBV2 and TRBJ1-2; 7 nucleotides agree with TRBD1. The CDR3 sequence is 15 residues long. In germline, CDR1 is SNHLY, CDR2 FYNNEI. Trimming cost V 2 bases and J 6 bases; bases outside gene matches: 9. In nucleotides, the CDR3 is TGTGCCAGCAGTGAATGGAGATCAGGGGGAGATGGCTACACCTTC. This sequence encodes CASSEWRSGGDGYTF.

This clone appeared a single time. The chain has TRBV2 and TRBJ2-2; TRBD1 is a possible D gene (5 bases). Germline CDR1 reads SNHLY; CDR2 reads FYNNEI. The CDR3 sequence is 15 residues long. V lost 4 bases and J 0 bases, leaving 9 bases between the germline ends. The CDR3: CASSVGRANTGELFF. As DNA, the CDR3 is TGTGCCAGCAGTGTCGGCAGGGCGAACACCGGGGAGCTGTTTTTT. The variable domain in full, completed from reference TRBV2 and TRBJ2-2, reads EPEVTQTPSHQVTQMGQEVILRCVPISNHLYFYWYRQILGQKVEFLVSFYNNEISEKSEIFDDQFSVERPDGSNFTLKIRSTKLEDSAMYFCASSVGRANTGELFFGEGSRLTVL.

The chain recombines TRBV7-2 with TRBJ1-1; D is unclear. Trimming took off 1 base at V and 3 bases at J, with 12 bases between the two ends. This CDR3 has 15 amino acids. Looked up from germline, CDR1 is SGHTA and CDR2 is FQGNSA. The CDR3 spells CASSLEGHSDTEAFF. DNA of the CDR3: TGTGCCAGCAGCTTAGAAGGGCATTCCGACACTGAAGCTTTCTTT.